The T cell receptor (beta chain) described here comes from a study of graft-versus-host responses after intestinal transplantation. Clones were read by immunoSEQ multiplex PCR, and TCRdb kept only the in-frame ones, dropping some. The repertoire holds around 7,400 clones, with over 55% as singletons. Per the germline V gene, CDR1 is WNHNN and CDR2 is SYGVQD (reference sequence). V lost 8 bases, J lost 4 bases, and 7 bases stayed unmatched. This CDR3 has 14 amino acids. The starting material, graft tissue, was processed to release intraepithelial and lamina propria lymphocytes. This clonotype was sampled from a human patient who received an intestinal transplant, so some T cells may come from the graft donor. This specimen consisted of ileum tissue, obtained roughly eight months after intestinal transplantation. The V gene is TRBV10-1, the J gene TRBJ2-3; 9 bases match TRBD2. CDR3 sequence: CASSKSSGADTQYF. CDR3 coding DNA: TGCGCCAGCTCGAAGTCTAGCGGGGCAGATACGCAGTATTTT.